This T cell receptor beta chain was identified during a study of T cell changes during pregnancy in multiple sclerosis. V lost 2 bases to trimming and J lost 4 bases; unmatched junction nucleotides: 2. The CDR3 has 13 amino acids. Per germline, CDR1 SGHDN and CDR2 FVKESK. TCRdb's copy holds only in-frame clones and misses some; the assay was immunoSEQ multiplex PCR. The data show roughly 97,000 clones, with 90% seen just once and under 0.85% held by the top ten. This material consisted of peripheral blood, taken in the second trimester of pregnancy. This sequence was found in a female donor in good health, enrolled as a control in a pregnancy study. This chain connects TRBV14 to TRBJ2-7; 7 nucleotides match TRBD1. The CDR3 DNA is TGTGCCAGCAGCCAATGGGACAGATACGAGCAGTACTTC. Its protein product is CASSQWDRYEQYF. Supplemented by reference TRBV14 and TRBJ2-7, the full variable domain reads EAGVTQFPSHSVIEKGQTVTLRCDPISGHDNLYWYRRVMGKEIKFLLHFVKESKQDESGMPNNRFLAERTGGTYSTLKVQPAELEDSGVYFCASSQWDRYEQYFGPGTRLTVT.